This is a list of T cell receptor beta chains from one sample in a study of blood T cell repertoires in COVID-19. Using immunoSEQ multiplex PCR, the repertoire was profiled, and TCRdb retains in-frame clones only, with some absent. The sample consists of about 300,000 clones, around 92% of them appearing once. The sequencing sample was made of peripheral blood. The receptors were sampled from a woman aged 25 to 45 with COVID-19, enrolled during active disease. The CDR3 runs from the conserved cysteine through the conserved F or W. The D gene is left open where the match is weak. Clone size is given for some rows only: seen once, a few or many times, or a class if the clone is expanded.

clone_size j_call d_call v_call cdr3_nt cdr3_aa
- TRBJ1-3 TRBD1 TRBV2 TGTGCCAGCAGGCTACAGGGGCCCCATTTCGGGTTT CASRLQGPHFGF
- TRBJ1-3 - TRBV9 TGTGCCAGCAGCGCCTACAGCCCAACGGTATACGGAAACACCATATATTTT CASSAYSPTVYGNTIYF
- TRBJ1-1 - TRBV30 TGTGCCTGGAGTGTCAGGGGTACTGAAGCTTTCTTT CAWSVRGTEAFF
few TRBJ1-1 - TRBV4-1 TGCGCCAGCAGCCTGCCAGGGGCCACTGAAGCTTTCTTT CASSLPGATEAFF
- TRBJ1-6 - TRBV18 TGTGCCAGCTCACCAGCAAGCTTTAATTCACCCCTCCACTTT CASSPASFNSPLHF
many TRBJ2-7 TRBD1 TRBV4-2 TGTGCCAGCAGCCAAGCAGGGACAGGGAGGATCGAGCAGTACTTC CASSQAGTGRIEQYF
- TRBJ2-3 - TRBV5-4 TGTGCCAGCAGCTTGGCCGCGGGGTTAGGGGGGGTTCGCACAGATACGCAGTATTTT CASSLAAGLGGVRTDTQYF
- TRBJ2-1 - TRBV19 TGTGCCAGTAGTATTAACAGTTACAATGAGCAGTTCTTC CASSINSYNEQFF
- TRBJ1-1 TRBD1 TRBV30 TGTGCCTGGTATTACAGGGGCTTGAGGGCTTTCTTT CAWYYRGLRAFF
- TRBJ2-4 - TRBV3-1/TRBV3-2 TGTGCCAGCAGCCAGGACAGTACCGTGGACATTCAGTACTTC CASSQDSTVDIQYF
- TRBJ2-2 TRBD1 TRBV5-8 TGTGCCAGCAGCCGAAGGACAGGGGGAATTACCGGGGAGCTGTTTTTT CASSRRTGGITGELFF